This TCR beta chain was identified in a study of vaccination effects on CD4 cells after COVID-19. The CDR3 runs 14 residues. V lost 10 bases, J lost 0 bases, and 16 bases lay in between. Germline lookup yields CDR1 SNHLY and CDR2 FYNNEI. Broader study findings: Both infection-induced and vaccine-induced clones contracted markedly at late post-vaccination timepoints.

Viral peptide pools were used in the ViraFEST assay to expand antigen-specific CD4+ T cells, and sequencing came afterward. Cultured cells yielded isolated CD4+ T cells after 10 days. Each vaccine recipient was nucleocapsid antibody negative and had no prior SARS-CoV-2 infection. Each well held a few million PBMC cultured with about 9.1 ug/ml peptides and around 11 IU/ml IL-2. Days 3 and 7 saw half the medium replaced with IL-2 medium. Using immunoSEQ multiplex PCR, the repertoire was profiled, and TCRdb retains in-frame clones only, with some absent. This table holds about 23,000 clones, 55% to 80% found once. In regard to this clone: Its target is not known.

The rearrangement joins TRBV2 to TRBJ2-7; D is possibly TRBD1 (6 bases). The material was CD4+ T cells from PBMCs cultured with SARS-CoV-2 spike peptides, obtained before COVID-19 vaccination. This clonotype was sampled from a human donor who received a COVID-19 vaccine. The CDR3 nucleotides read TGTGCCACCAGAGGACAGCTTAGCTCCTACGAGCAGTACTTC. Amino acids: CATRGQLSSYEQYF.